This T cell receptor (beta chain) was captured in a study of naive and memory T cell subsets. Findings and caveats of the study: Between naive and memory subsets, TCR abundance power law exponents differed. TCR counts from RNA may reflect activation-linked expression changes. Clonotypes here are unpaired alpha or beta chain sequences.

The beta constant-region primer was an equimolar mix of two oligonucleotides covering TRBC1 and TRBC2. The ligated cDNA underwent four PCR rounds using SP2 and nested alpha and beta constant-region primers. Ligation attached a single-stranded oligonucleotide with a 12-nucleotide UMI and the SP2 primer to the cDNA 3' end. TCRdb re-called the UMI-ligation and nested PCR reads with MiXCR, one entry per CDR3 protein. The sample includes 95,000 to 150,000 distinct CDR3 sequences, 36% seen only once; the top ten take approximately 0.88%. This CDR3 contains 17 residues. Germline loops: CDR1 MNHNS, CDR2 SASEGT. J lost 4 bases, V lost 4 bases, and 12 bases had no gene match. This clonotype was seen once. Its matching antigen is unknown.

The sample comprised central memory CD4+ T cells from blood. The chain uses TRBV6-1 and TRBJ2-2, with 7 bases fitting TRBD1. The sequence derives from a human donor in good health. Here the CDR3 DNA reads TGTGCCAGCAGTGGACAGGGCCTTGCGTCGGGCACCGGGGAGCTGTTTTTT. Residues: CASSGQGLASGTGELFF.